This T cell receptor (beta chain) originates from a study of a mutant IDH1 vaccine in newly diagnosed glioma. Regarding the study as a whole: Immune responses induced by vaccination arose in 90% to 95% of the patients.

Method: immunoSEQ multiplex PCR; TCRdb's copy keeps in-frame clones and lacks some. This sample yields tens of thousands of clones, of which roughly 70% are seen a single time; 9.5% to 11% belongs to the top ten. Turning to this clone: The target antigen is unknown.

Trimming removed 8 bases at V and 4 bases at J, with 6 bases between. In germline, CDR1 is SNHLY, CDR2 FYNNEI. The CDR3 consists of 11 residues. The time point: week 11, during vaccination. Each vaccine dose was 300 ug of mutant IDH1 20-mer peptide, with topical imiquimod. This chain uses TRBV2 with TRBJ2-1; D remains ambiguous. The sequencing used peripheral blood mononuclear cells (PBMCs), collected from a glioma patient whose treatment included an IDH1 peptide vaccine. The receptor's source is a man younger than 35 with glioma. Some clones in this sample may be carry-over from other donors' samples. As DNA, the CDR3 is TGTGCCAGCGATCAGTACAATGAGCAGTTCTTC. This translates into CASDQYNEQFF.